A single sample is the source of the 20 T cell receptor beta chains below, sequenced in a study of cytomegalovirus exposure and HLA in healthy donors. The PCR contained 60 Vbeta and 13 Jbeta primers. This table comes from immunoSEQ multiplex PCR, and its TCRdb copy is limited to in-frame clones, with some not included. The sample contains 150,000 to 200,000 clones, roughly 87% of which appear only once. The sequenced sample consisted of PBMCs. The receptors here all came from a boy younger than 10 in good health and CMV-seronegative.

This chain joins TRBV5-1 and TRBJ2-5; 11 bases map to TRBD2. Germline loops: CDR1 SGHRS, CDR2 YFSETQ. The CDR3 has 16 amino acids. V shed 1 base and J 4 bases; nucleotides not matched to a gene: 6. The DNA for the CDR3 is TGCGCCAGCAGCTTGTTGACTAGCGGGAAGGGAGAGACCCAGTACTTC. Its protein product is CASSLLTSGKGETQYF.

The rearrangement joins TRBV10-2 to TRBJ2-3; D not certain. The germline V gene has CDR1 WSHSY and CDR2 SAAADI. This CDR3 has 10 amino acids. V lost 8 bases to trimming and J lost 5 bases, with 5 bases between them. CDR3 DNA sequence: TGCGCCAGCCGCGTAGATACGCAGTATTTT. It yields the protein CASRVDTQYF.

This chain links TRBV30 with TRBJ1-1; D unresolved. V lost 5 bases to trimming and J lost 0 bases, with 16 bases between them. Germline V gene sequence: CDR1 GTSNPN, CDR2 SVGIG (reference sequence). The CDR3 sequence is 15 residues long. CDR3 protein: CAWGIRGPMNTEAFF. For the CDR3, the DNA is TGTGCCTGGGGTATAAGAGGCCCTATGAACACTGAAGCTTTCTTT.

The chain joins TRBV7-6 to TRBJ2-3; D may be TRBD1 (6 bases). The CDR3 spans 16 residues. V gave up 1 base and J gave up 1 base, with 12 bases separating them. Germline V gene sequence: CDR1 SGHVS, CDR2 FNYEAQ. In DNA form, the CDR3 reads TGTGCCAGCAGCTTAGTTGGGGGCTTGGGCACAGATACGCAGTATTTT. This sequence encodes CASSLVGGLGTDTQYF.

CDR3 amino acids: CATQGLAGVNEQFF. The DNA for the CDR3 is TGTGCCACCCAGGGACTAGCGGGGGTCAATGAGCAGTTCTTC. The V call is TRBV2, the J call TRBJ2-1; 14 bases align to TRBD2. CDR3 length: 14 amino acids. The V gene's germline CDR1 is SNHLY and CDR2 FYNNEI. The V gene end was trimmed by 10 bases and the J gene end by 6 bases; junction bases not matched to a gene: 5. The complete variable domain, with remaining parts taken from reference TRBV2 and TRBJ2-1, reads EPEVTQTPSHQVTQMGQEVILRCVPISNHLYFYWYRQILGQKVEFLVSFYNNEISEKSEIFDDQFSVERPDGSNFTLKIRSTKLEDSAMYFCATQGLAGVNEQFFGPGTRLTVL.

The chain carries TRBV14 and TRBJ1-2, with D perhaps matching TRBD1 (6 bases). CDR1 and CDR2 (germline): SGHDN, FVKESK. V lost 6 bases to trimming and J lost 6 bases, with 17 bases between them. CDR3 length equals 14 residues. The CDR3 here is CASSPFLQGHGYTF. The CDR3 nucleotides are TGTGCCAGCAGTCCCTTTTTACAGGGCCATGGCTACACCTTC.

V usage is TRBV9 and J usage is TRBJ1-1, with 8 nucleotides matching TRBD1. The V gene's germline CDR1 is SGDLS and CDR2 YYNGEE. V was clipped by 2 bases and J by 5 bases; unmatched bases: 5. This CDR3 has 14 amino acids. The chain's CDR3 is CASSVLTGGTEAFF. The CDR3, as DNA: TGTGCCAGCAGCGTCCTCACAGGGGGAACTGAAGCTTTCTTT.

This chain uses TRBV5-4 with TRBJ2-7, with a tentative D call TRBD2 (6 bases). The length of the CDR3 is 13 residues. CDR1 and CDR2 from the germline V gene are SGHNT and YYREEE (reference sequence). The V and J ends lost 5 bases and 0 bases respectively, with 9 bases between them. Written as DNA, the CDR3 is TGTGCCAGCAGTGGGAGGCCCTCCTACGAGCAGTACTTC. It is translated as CASSGRPSYEQYF.

V and J are TRBV4-2 and TRBJ2-2; D perhaps matches TRBD2 (5 bases). This CDR3 spans 14 amino acids. CDR1 and CDR2 (germline): LGHNA, YNFKEQ. The V gene lost 1 base and the J gene lost 5 bases, with 8 bases spanning the gap. This CDR3 reads CASSQALVTGELFF. CDR3 bases: TGTGCCAGCAGCCAAGCACTAGTTACCGGGGAGCTGTTTTTT.

The chain is built from TRBV27 and TRBJ2-1; D unresolved. From germline, CDR1 is MNHEY and CDR2 SMNVEV (reference sequence). The CDR3 sequence is 13 residues long. V lost 8 bases and J lost 5, with 13 bases in between. The CDR3 DNA follows: TGTGCCAGCCTTGCGGCGGAGAACAATGAGCAGTTCTTC. It encodes CASLAAENNEQFF.

The rearrangement joins TRBV13 to TRBJ1-2, with 12 positions matching TRBD1. The CDR3 extends over 15 amino acids. V shed 5 bases and J 3 bases; nucleotides not matched to a gene: 4. Germline loops: CDR1 PRHDT, CDR2 FYEKMQ (reference sequence). The CDR3 DNA follows: TGTGCCAGCAGCGGGGACAGGGGGCTCGACTATGGCTACACCTTC. It is translated as CASSGDRGLDYGYTF.

V is TRBV6-1 and J is TRBJ1-3; 8 bases map to TRBD1. The CDR3 runs to 17 residues. Germline CDR1 MNHNS, CDR2 SASEGT. V dropped 1 base and J dropped 3; count of bases not matched to a gene: 8. The CDR3 loop is CASSEGQGKGIGNTIYF. For the CDR3, the DNA is TGTGCCAGCAGTGAAGGACAGGGGAAAGGTATTGGAAACACCATATATTTT.

In this sample, this clone turned up a few times. The chain carries TRBV28 and TRBJ2-7, with D tentatively TRBD1 (6 bases). V dropped 6 bases and J dropped 5 bases, with 11 bases sitting between them. The CDR3 covers 12 residues. Germline CDR1 MDHEN, CDR2 SYDVKM. The CDR3 reads CASRYRVDEQYF. CDR3 DNA sequence: TGTGCCAGCAGGTACAGGGTGGACGAGCAGTACTTC.

The V call is TRBV7-8, the J call TRBJ2-7, with a possible D match to TRBD1 (6 bases). V lost 1 base and J 0 bases, leaving 10 bases between the germline ends. Germline V CDR1 and CDR2: SGHVS, FQNEAQ. This CDR3 contains 15 residues. CDR3 coding DNA: TGTGCCAGCAGCTTAGGCCGACAGGCCTCCTACGAGCAGTACTTC. Its protein product is CASSLGRQASYEQYF.

This CDR3 is CASSPGLARIDTQYF. The DNA of the CDR3 is TGTGCCAGCAGCCCAGGACTAGCCCGCATAGATACGCAGTATTTT. The chain recombines TRBV6-1 with TRBJ2-3; TRBD2 aligns across 8 bases. The CDR3 extends over 15 amino acids. The V gene end was trimmed by 6 bases and the J gene end by 5 bases; junction bases not matched to a gene: 10. In germline, CDR1 is MNHNS, CDR2 SASEGT.

The rearrangement uses TRBV1 and TRBJ1-2; whether TRBD1, the table's D call, matches the DNA was not checked. TRBV1 is an annotated pseudogene. The CDR3 is 14 amino acids. CDR3 in amino acids: CTSSQAQGRNGYTF. Here the CDR3 DNA reads TGCACCAGCAGCCAAGCCCAGGGTCGGAATGGCTACACCTTC.

This clone was seen a few times. The rearrangement links TRBV4-2 to TRBJ2-2; weak D call: TRBD1 (6 bases). Trimming stripped 2 bases from V and 7 bases from J, with 11 bases between. The germline gives CDR1 LGHNA, CDR2 YNFKEQ. This CDR3 has 14 amino acids. This chain's CDR3 is CASSQPGVGGELFF. The CDR3 region has the DNA TGTGCCAGCAGCCAACCAGGGGTAGGCGGGGAGCTGTTTTTT.

DNA for the CDR3: TGTGCCAGCACCCCCTCTTGGGGGGGGGCAGGGGAGCAGTACTTC. This sequence encodes CASTPSWGGAGEQYF. The chain is built from TRBV27 and TRBJ2-5; weak D call: TRBD2 (7 bases). CDR1 MNHEY and CDR2 SMNVEV come from the germline V gene (reference sequence). This CDR3 has 15 residues. Deletions cut 7 bases from V and 11 bases from J, with 26 bases between.

The chain carries TRBV5-4 and TRBJ1-6, with 9 bases that match TRBD1. Germline CDR1 and CDR2: SGHNT and YYREEE (reference sequence). Trimming removed 5 bases from V and 7 bases from J; junction bases left unmatched: 7. The CDR3 sequence is 15 residues long. This CDR3 reads CASSNKDRGNSPLHF. Here the CDR3 DNA reads TGTGCCAGCAGTAACAAGGACAGGGGCAATTCACCCCTCCACTTT.

The genes are TRBV6-1 and TRBJ1-1; no reliable D call. The CDR3 length is 12 residues. V was pared by 4 bases and J by 3 bases, with 6 bases between. The germline gives CDR1 MNHNS, CDR2 SASEGT. This chain's CDR3 is CASSVTDTEAFF. Here the CDR3 DNA reads TGTGCCAGCAGTGTCACGGACACTGAAGCTTTCTTT.